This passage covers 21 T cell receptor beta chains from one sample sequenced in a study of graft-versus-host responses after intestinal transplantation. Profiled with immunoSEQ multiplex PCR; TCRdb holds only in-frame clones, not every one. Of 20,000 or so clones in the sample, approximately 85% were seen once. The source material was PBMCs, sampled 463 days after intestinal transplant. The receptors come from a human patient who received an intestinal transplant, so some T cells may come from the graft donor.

CDR3 in DNA: TGCGCCAGCAGTCAATCGGGTGGACAGGGAACGGACGAGCAGTACTTC. This codes for CASSQSGGQGTDEQYF. The chain employs TRBV23-1 and TRBJ2-7; 8 bases fit TRBD1. TRBV23-1 is annotated as an ORF whose role is uncertain. CDR3 length equals 16 residues. The ends lost 0 bases at V and 5 bases at J; junction bases unmatched: 9.

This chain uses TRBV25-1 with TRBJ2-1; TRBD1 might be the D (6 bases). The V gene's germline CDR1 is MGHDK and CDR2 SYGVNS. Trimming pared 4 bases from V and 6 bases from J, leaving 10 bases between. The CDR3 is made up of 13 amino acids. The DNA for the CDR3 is TGTGCCAGCAGTGCAGGGGTAGGCAATGAGCAGTTCTTC. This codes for CASSAGVGNEQFF.

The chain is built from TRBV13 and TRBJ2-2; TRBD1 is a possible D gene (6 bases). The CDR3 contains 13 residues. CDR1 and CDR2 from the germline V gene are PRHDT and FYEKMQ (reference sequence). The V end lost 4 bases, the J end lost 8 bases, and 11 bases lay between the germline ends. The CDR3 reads CASSYTGRGELFF. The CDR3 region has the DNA TGTGCCAGCAGCTATACAGGGAGAGGGGAGCTGTTTTTT.

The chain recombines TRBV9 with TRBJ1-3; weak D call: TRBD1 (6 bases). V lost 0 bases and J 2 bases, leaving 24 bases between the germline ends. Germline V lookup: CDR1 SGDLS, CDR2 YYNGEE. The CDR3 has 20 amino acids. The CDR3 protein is CASSVEPDRTIRRTGNTIYF. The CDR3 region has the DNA TGTGCCAGCAGCGTAGAGCCAGACAGGACCATACGGAGAACTGGAAACACCATATATTTT.

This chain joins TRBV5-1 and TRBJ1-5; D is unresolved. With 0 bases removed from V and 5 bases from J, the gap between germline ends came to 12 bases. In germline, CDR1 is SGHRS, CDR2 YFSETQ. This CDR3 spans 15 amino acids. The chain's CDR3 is CASSLGYGIDQPQHF. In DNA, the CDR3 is TGCGCCAGCAGCTTGGGGTACGGTATCGATCAGCCCCAGCATTTT.

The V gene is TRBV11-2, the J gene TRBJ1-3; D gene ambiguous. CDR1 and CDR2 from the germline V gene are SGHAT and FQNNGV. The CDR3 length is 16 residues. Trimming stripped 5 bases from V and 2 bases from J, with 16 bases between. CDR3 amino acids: CASSRWSEGTGNTIYF. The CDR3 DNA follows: TGTGCCAGCAGCCGCTGGTCCGAAGGAACTGGAAACACCATATATTTT. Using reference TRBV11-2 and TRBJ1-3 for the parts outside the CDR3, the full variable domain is EAGVAQSPRYKIIEKRQSVAFWCNPISGHATLYWYQQILGQGPKLLIQFQNNGVVDDSQLPKDRFSAERLKGVDSTLKIQPAKLEDSAVYLCASSRWSEGTGNTIYFGEGSWLTVV.

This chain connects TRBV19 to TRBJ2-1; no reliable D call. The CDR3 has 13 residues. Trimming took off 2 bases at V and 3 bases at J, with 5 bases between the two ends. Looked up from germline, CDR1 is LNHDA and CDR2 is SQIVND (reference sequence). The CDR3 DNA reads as TGTGCCAGTAGTATAAACGGCTACAATGAGCAGTTCTTC. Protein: CASSINGYNEQFF.

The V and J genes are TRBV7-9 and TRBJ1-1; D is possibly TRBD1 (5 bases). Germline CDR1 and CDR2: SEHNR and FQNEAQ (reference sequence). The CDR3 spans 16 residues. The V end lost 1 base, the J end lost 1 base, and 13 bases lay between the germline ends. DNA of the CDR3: TGTGCCAGCAGCTTAGAGACAGTGGAACCGAACACTGAAGCTTTCTTT. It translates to CASSLETVEPNTEAFF. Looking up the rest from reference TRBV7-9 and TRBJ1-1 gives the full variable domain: DTGVSQNPRHKITKRGQNVTFRCDPISEHNRLYWYRQTLGQGPEFLTYFQNEAQLEKSRLLSDRFSAERPKGSFSTLEIQRTEQGDSAMYLCASSLETVEPNTEAFFGQGTRLTVV.

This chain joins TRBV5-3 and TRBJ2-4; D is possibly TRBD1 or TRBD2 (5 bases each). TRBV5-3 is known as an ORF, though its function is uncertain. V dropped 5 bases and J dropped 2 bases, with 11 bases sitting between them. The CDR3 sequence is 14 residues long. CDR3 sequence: CARRGTGTKNIQYF. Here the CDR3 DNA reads TGTGCCAGAAGGGGGACGGGGACCAAAAACATTCAGTACTTC.

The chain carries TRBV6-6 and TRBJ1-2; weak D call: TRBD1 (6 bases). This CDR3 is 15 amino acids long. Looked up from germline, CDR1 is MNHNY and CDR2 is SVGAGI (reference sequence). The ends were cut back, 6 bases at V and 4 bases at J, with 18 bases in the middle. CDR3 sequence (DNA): TGTGCCAGCAGGACCTTAGACAGGAAGGGCTATGGCTACACCTTC. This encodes CASRTLDRKGYGYTF.

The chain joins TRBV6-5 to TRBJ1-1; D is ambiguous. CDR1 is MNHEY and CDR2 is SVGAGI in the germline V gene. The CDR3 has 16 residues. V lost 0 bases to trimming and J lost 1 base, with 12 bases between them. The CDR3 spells CASSYSLKIGNTEAFF. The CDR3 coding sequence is TGTGCCAGCAGTTACTCGCTTAAAATCGGGAACACTGAAGCTTTCTTT.

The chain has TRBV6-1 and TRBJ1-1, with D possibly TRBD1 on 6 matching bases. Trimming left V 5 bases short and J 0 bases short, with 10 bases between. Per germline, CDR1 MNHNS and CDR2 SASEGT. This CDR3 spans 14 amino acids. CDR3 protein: CASSRQGMNTEAFF. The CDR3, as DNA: TGTGCCAGCAGTCGGCAGGGGATGAACACTGAAGCTTTCTTT.

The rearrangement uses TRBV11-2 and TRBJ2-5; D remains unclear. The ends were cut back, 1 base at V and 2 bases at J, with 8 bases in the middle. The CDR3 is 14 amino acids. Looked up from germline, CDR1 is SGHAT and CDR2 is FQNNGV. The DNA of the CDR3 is TGTGCCAGCAGCTTAGTACTGCCTCAAGAGACCCAGTACTTC. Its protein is CASSLVLPQETQYF.

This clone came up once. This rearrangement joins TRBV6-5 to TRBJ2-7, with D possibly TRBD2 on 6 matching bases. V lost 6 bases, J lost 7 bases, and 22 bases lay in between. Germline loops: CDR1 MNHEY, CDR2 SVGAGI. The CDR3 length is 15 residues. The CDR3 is CASSPGPSPAGEQYF. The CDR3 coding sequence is TGTGCCAGCAGCCCGGGACCCTCCCCCGCGGGGGAGCAGTACTTC.

This chain's CDR3 is CASSGQGAQTEAFF. As DNA, the CDR3 is TGTGCCAGCAGCGGACAGGGGGCACAAACTGAAGCTTTCTTT. This chain connects TRBV6-5 to TRBJ1-1, with TRBD1 identical over 11 bases. V was clipped by 6 bases and J by 5 bases; unmatched bases: 5. The CDR3 spans 14 residues. The germline V gene has CDR1 MNHEY and CDR2 SVGAGI.

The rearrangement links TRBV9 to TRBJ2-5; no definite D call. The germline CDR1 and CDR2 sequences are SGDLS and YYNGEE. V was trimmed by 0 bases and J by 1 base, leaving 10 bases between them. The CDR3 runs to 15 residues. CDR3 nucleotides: TGTGCCAGCAGCGTAGCTTCCAGTCCCCAAGAGACCCAGTACTTC. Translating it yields CASSVASSPQETQYF.

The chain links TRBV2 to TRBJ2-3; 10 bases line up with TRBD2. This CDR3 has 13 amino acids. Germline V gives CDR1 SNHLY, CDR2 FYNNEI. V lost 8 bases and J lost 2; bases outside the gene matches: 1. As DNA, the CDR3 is TGTGCCAGCCTAGCGGGAGACACAGATACGCAGTATTTT. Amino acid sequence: CASLAGDTDTQYF. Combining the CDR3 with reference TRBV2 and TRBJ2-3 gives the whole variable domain EPEVTQTPSHQVTQMGQEVILRCVPISNHLYFYWYRQILGQKVEFLVSFYNNEISEKSEIFDDQFSVERPDGSNFTLKIRSTKLEDSAMYFCASLAGDTDTQYFGPGTRLTVL.

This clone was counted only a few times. The CDR3 region has the DNA TGTGCCAGCAGCCAGAGTCGAGGGGGCGCAAACTATGGCTACACCTTC. This codes for CASSQSRGGANYGYTF. V usage is TRBV9 and J usage is TRBJ1-2; 7 nucleotides line up with TRBD1. V gave up 4 bases and J gave up 2 bases; unmatched junction bases: 11. Germline values: CDR1 SGDLS, CDR2 YYNGEE. The length of the CDR3 is 16 residues.

CDR3: CASRWGQRNSPLHF. The CDR3 nucleotides read TGTGCCAGCAGATGGGGACAGCGAAATTCACCCCTCCACTTT. The chain employs TRBV6-5 and TRBJ1-6; 7 bases are a match to TRBD1. Germline-derived CDR1 and CDR2 are MNHEY and SVGAGI. The CDR3 has 14 residues. Germline trimming cut 6 bases from V and 7 bases from J; bases unmatched to any gene: 6.

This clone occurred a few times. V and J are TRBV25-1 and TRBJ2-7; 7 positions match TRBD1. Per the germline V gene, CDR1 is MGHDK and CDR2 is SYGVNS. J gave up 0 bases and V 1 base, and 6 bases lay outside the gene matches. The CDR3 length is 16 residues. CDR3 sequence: CASSELGGRSSYEQYF. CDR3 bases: TGTGCCAGCAGTGAATTAGGGGGCAGGAGCTCCTACGAGCAGTACTTC.

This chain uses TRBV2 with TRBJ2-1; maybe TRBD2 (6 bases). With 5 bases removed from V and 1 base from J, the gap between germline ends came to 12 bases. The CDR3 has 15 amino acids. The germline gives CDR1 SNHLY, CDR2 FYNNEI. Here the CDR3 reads CASSSSAGSYNEQFF. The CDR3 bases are TGTGCCAGCAGTTCTAGCGCTGGATCCTACAATGAGCAGTTCTTC.